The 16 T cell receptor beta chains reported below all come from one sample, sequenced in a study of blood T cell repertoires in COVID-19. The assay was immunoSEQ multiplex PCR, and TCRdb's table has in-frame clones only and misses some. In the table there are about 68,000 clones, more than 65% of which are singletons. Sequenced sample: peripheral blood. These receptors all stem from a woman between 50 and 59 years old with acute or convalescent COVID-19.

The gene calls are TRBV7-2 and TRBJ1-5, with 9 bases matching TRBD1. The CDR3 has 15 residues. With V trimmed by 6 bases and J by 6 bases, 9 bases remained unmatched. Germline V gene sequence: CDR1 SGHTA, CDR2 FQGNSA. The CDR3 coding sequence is TGTGCCAGCAGTTCAACAGGGGGCGCTTCTCAGCCCCAGCATTTT. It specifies CASSSTGGASQPQHF. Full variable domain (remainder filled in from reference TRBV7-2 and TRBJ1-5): GAGVSQSPSNKVTEKGKDVELRCDPISGHTALYWYRQSLGQGLEFLIYFQGNSAPDKSGLPSDRFSAERTGGSVSTLTIQRTQQEDSAVYLCASSSTGGASQPQHFGDGTRLSIL.

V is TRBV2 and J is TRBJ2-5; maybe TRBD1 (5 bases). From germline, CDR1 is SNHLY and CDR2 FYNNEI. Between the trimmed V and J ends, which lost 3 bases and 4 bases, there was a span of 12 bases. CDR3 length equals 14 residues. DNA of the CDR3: TGTGCCAGCAGTGAGCCCAGGGCAAGAGAGACCCAGTACTTC. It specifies CASSEPRARETQYF.

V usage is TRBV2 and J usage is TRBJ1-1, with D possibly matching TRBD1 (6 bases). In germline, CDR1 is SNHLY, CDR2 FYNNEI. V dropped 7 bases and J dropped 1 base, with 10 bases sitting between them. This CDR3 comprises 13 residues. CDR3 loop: CASTTGANTEAFF. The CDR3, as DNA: TGTGCCAGCACGACAGGAGCGAACACTGAAGCTTTCTTT.

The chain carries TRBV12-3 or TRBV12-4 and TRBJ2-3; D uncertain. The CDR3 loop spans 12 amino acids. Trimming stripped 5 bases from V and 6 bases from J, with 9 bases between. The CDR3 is CASSPGGDTQYF. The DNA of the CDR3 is TGTGCCAGCAGTCCAGGTGGGGATACGCAGTATTTT.

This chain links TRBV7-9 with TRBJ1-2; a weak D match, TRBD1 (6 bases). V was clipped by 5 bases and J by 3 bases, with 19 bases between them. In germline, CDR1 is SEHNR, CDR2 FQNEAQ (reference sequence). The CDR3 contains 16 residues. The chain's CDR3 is CASSGDNEYTHYGYTF. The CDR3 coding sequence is TGTGCCAGCAGCGGGGACAACGAATATACTCACTATGGCTACACCTTC.

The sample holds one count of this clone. CDR3 nucleotides: TGTGCCAGCAGCCCACCAGGGAGGCATGAAAAACTGTTTTTT. Its translation: CASSPPGRHEKLFF. The rearrangement joins TRBV3-1 (or the pseudogene TRBV3-2) to TRBJ1-4, with D maybe TRBD1 (5 bases). V shed 4 bases and J shed 6 bases, with 12 bases lying between them. The germline CDR1 and CDR2 sequences are LGHDT and YNNKEL (reference sequence). This CDR3 has 14 residues.

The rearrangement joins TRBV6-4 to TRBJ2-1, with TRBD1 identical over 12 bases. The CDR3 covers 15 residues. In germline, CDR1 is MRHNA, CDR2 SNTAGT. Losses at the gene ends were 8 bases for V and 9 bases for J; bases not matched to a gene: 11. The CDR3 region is CASCARDRGPGEQFF. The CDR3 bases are TGTGCCAGCTGCGCTAGGGACAGGGGGCCTGGTGAGCAGTTCTTC.

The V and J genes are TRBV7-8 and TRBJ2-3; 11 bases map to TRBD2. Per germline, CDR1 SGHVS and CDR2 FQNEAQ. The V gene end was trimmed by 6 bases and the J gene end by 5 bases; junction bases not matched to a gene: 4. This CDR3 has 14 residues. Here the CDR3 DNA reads TGTGCCAGCAGACTAGCGGGAGTCGTAGATACGCAGTATTTT. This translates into CASRLAGVVDTQYF.

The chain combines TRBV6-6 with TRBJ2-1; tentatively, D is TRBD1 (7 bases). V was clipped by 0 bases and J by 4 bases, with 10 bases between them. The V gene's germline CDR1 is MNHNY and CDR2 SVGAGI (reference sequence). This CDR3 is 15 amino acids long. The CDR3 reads CASSYSAGQYNEQFF. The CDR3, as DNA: TGTGCCAGCAGTTACTCGGCGGGACAGTACAATGAGCAGTTCTTC.

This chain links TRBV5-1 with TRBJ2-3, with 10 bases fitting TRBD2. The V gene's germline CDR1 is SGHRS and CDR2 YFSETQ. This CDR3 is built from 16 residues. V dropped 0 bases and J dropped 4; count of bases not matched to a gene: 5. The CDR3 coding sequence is TGCGCCAGCAGCTTGGGAATAGCGGGGGGCCCAGATACGCAGTATTTT. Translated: CASSLGIAGGPDTQYF.

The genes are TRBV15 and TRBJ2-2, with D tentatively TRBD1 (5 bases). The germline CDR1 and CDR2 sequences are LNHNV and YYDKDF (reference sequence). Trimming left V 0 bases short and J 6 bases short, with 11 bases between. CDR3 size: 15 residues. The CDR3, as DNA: TGTGCCACCAGCAGAGATAGGCTAGGGGCCGGGGAGCTGTTTTTT. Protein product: CATSRDRLGAGELFF.

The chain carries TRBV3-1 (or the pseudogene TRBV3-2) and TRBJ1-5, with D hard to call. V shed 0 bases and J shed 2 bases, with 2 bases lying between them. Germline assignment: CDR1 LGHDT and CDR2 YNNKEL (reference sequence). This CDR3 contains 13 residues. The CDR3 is CASSQDGNQPQHF. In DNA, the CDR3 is TGTGCCAGCAGCCAAGACGGCAATCAGCCCCAGCATTTT.

The CDR3 nucleotides read TGTGCCAGCAGCCAGGGCCTTGGGGGCTACACCTTC. This sequence encodes CASSQGLGGYTF. The V call is TRBV3-1 (or the pseudogene TRBV3-2), the J call TRBJ1-2; D is unresolved. V gave up 3 bases and J gave up 8 bases, with 10 bases separating them. This CDR3 is built from 12 residues. Germline CDR1 reads LGHDT; CDR2 reads YNNKEL (reference sequence).

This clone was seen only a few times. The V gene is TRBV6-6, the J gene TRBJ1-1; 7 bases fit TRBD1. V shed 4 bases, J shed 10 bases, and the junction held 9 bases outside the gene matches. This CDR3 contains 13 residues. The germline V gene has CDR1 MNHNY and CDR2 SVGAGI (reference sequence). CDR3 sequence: CASSSEQGLGAFF. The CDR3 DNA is TGTGCCAGCAGTTCTGAACAGGGGCTTGGAGCTTTCTTT.

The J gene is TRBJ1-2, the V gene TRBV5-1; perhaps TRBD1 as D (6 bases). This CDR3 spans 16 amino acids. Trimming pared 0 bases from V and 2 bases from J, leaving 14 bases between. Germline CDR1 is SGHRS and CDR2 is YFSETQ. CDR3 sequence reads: CASSLAQGQPNYGYTF. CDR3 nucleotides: TGCGCCAGCAGCTTGGCCCAAGGACAGCCAAACTATGGCTACACCTTC.

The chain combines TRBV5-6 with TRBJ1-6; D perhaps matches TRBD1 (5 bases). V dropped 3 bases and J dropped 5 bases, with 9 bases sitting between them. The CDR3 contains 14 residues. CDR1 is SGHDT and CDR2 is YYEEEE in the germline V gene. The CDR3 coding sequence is TGTGCCAGCAGCTGGAGGGGCGATAATTCACCCCTCCACTTT. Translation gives CASSWRGDNSPLHF.